This T cell receptor beta chain was recovered during a study of CD8 T cells in ankylosing spondylitis. Study-level results: What appeared characteristic of ankylosing spondylitis blood was a TCR beta motif of under 10 highly homologous variants. Researchers report that disease-linked clones proved CD8+ and relatively rare in peripheral blood.

Molecular-barcoded quantitative 5'-RACE produced these TCR beta libraries. In TCRdb, the 5' RACE reads were re-called with MiXCR into one record per CDR3 protein. The sample consists of 200,000 to 250,000 distinct CDR3 sequences, about 16% of them appearing once. This clonotype has only a few counts. Antigen unknown. This CDR3 region has 17 residues. The germline V gene has CDR1 LNHNV and CDR2 YYDKDF (reference sequence). V dropped 0 bases and J dropped 2; count of bases not matched to a gene: 6. The rearrangement joins TRBV15 to TRBJ2-3; TRBD2 aligns across 9 bases. The source is a male donor with ankylosing spondylitis. The sequenced material came from blood, either unsorted or a sorted T cell fraction (not recorded which). The CDR3 DNA reads TGTGCCACCAGCAGAGATGTTCTAGCGGGATTCACAGATACGCAGTATTTT. Amino acids: CATSRDVLAGFTDTQYF.